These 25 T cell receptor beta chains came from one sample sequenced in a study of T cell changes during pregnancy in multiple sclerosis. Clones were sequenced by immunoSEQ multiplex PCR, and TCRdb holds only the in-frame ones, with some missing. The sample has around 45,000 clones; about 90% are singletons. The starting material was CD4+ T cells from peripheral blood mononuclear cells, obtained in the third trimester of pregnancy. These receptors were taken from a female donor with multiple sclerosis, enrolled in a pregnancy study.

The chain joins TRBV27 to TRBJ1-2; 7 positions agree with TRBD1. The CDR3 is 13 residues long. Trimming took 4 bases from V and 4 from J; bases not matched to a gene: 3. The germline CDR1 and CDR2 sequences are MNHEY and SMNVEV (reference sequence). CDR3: CASSSTGSYGYTF. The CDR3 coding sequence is TGTGCCAGCAGTTCGACAGGGAGCTATGGCTACACCTTC.

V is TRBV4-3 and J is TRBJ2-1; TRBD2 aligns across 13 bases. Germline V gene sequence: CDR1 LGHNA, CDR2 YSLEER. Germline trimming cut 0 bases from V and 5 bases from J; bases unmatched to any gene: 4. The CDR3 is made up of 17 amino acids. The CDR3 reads CASSQEPTSGRNNEQFF. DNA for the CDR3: TGCGCCAGCAGCCAAGAGCCGACTAGCGGGAGGAACAATGAGCAGTTCTTC.

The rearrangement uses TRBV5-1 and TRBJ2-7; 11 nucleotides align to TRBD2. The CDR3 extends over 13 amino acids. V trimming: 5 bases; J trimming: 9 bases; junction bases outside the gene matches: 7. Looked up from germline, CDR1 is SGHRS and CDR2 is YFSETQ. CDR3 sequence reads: CASSTGTSGMQYF. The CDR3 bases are TGCGCCAGCAGTACCGGGACTAGCGGTATGCAGTACTTC.

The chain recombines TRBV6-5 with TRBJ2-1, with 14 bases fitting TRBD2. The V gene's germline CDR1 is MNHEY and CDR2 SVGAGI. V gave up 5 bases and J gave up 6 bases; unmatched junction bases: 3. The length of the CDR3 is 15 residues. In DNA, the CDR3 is TGTGCCAGCAGTACGACTAGCGGGAGGGCCAATGAGCAGTTCTTC. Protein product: CASSTTSGRANEQFF.

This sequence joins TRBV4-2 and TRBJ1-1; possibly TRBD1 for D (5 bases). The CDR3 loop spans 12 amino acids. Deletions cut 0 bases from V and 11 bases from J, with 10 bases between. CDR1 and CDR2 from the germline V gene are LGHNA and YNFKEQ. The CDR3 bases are TGTGCCAGCAGCCAAGATCAAGGGGCGGCTTTCTTT. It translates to CASSQDQGAAFF.

CDR3 sequence (DNA): TGTGCCAGCCCGGCCGCAGGACTTCCCTACGAGCAGTACTTC. It is translated as CASPAAGLPYEQYF. The chain links TRBV6-1 to TRBJ2-7; D might be TRBD2 (5 bases). The CDR3 totals 14 residues. The germline gives CDR1 MNHNS, CDR2 SASEGT. The V and J ends lost 8 bases and 2 bases respectively, with 16 bases between them.

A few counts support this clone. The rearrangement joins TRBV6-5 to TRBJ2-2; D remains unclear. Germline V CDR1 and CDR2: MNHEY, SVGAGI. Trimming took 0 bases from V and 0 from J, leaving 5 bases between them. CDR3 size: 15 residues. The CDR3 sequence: CASSYSPANTGELFF. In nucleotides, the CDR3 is TGTGCCAGCAGTTACTCGCCAGCGAACACCGGGGAGCTGTTTTTT.

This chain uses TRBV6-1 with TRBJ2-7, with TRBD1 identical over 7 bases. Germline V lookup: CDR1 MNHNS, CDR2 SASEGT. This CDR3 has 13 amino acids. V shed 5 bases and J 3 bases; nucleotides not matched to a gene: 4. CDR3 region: CASSLPGGYEQYF. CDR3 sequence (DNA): TGTGCCAGCAGTTTACCAGGGGGCTACGAGCAGTACTTC.

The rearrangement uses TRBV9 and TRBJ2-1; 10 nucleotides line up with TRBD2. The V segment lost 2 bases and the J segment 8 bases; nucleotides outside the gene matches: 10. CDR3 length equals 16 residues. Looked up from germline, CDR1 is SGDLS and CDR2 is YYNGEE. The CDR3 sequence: CASSVLAGVGLDEQFF. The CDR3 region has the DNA TGTGCCAGCAGCGTCCTAGCGGGAGTAGGTTTAGATGAGCAGTTCTTC. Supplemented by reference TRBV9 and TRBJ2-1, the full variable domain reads DSGVTQTPKHLITATGQRVTLRCSPRSGDLSVYWYQQSLDQGLQFLIQYYNGEERAKGNILERFSAQQFPDLHSELNLSSLELGDSALYFCASSVLAGVGLDEQFFGPGTRLTVL.

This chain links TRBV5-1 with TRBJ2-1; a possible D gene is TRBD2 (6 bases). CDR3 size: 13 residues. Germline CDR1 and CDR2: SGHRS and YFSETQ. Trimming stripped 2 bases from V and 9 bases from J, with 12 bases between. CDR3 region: CASSFRGKGEQFF. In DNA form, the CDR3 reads TGCGCCAGCAGCTTCCGGGGGAAGGGTGAGCAGTTCTTC.

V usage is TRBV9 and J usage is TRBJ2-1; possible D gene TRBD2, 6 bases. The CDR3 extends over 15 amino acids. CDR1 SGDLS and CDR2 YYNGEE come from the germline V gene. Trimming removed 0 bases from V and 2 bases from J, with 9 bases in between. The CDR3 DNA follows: TGTGCCAGCAGCGTAGCCGGGAGCACCTACAATGAGCAGTTCTTC. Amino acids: CASSVAGSTYNEQFF.

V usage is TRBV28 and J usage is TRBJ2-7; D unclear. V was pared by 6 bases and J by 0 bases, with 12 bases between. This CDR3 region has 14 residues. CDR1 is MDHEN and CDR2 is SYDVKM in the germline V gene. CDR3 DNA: TGTGCCAGCAGCCGCCAGGAAAGCTCCTACGAGCAGTACTTC. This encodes CASSRQESSYEQYF.

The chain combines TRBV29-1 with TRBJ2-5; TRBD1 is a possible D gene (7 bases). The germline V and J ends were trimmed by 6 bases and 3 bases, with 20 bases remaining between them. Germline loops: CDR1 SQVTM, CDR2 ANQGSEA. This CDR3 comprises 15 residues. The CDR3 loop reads CSVAWRAGGKETQYF. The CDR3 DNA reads TGCAGCGTCGCCTGGAGGGCAGGGGGAAAAGAGACCCAGTACTTC.

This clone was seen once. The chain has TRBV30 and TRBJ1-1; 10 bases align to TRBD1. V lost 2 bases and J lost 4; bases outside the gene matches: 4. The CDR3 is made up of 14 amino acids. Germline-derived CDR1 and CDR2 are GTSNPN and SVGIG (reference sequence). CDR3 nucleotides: TGTGCCTGGAGTACGACAGGGGGCCGCACTGAAGCTTTCTTT. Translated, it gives CAWSTTGGRTEAFF.

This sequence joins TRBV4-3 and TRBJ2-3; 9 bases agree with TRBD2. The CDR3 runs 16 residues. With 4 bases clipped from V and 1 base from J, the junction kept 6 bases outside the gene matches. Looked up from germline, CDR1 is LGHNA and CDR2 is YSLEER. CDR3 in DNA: TGCGCCAGCAGCCTGGGAGCGGGGGGCGGCACAGATACGCAGTATTTT. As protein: CASSLGAGGGTDTQYF.

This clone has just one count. CDR3 bases: TGTGCCAGCAGCACAACTCCGGGACAGGGGGCTGGGGCCAACGTCCTGACTTTC. Residues: CASSTTPGQGAGANVLTF. The chain employs TRBV13 and TRBJ2-6; TRBD1 aligns across 11 bases. Germline V gene sequence: CDR1 PRHDT, CDR2 FYEKMQ (reference sequence). The CDR3 runs 18 residues. The J segment lost 2 bases and the V segment lost 5 bases, leaving 8 bases of the junction unmatched.

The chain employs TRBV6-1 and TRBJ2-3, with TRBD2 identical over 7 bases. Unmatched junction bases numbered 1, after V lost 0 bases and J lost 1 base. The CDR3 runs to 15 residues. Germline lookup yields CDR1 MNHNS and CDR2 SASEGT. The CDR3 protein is CASSEALAGTDTQYF. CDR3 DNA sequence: TGTGCCAGCAGTGAAGCGCTAGCGGGCACAGATACGCAGTATTTT.

This CDR3 is CASSRDSQETQYF. DNA of the CDR3: TGTGCCAGTAGCCGCGACAGCCAAGAGACCCAGTACTTC. V usage is TRBV19 and J usage is TRBJ2-5, with D possibly matching TRBD1 (5 bases). CDR1 is LNHDA, CDR2 SQIVND, per germline (reference sequence). CDR3 length: 13 amino acids. V was clipped by 6 bases and J by 1 base, with 9 bases between them.

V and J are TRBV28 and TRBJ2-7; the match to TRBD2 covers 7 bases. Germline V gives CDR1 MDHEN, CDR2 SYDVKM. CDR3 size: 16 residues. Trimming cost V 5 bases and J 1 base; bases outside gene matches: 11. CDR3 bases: TGTGCCAGCAGTCCCCCCCTTGGGGGGGGTTCCTACGAGCAGTACTTC. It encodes CASSPPLGGGSYEQYF.

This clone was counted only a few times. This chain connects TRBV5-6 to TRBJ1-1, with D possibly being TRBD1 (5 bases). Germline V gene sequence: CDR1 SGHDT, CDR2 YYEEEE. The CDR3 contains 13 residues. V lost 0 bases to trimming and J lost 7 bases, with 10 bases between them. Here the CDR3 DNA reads TGTGCCAGCAGCTTGGCCGGGGGAGGTGAAGCTTTCTTT. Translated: CASSLAGGGEAFF.

CDR3 nucleotide sequence: TGTGCCAGCTCACACGACAGGGCCAATCAGCCCCAGCATTTT. This sequence encodes CASSHDRANQPQHF. The chain couples TRBV18 to TRBJ1-5, with TRBD1 identical over 7 bases. After removal of 4 bases from V and 3 bases from J, the junction contained 3 bases not matched to a gene. This CDR3 spans 14 amino acids. Germline values: CDR1 KGHSH, CDR2 LQKENI.

The CDR3 DNA reads as TGTGCCAGCAGCTTATTTCCCAGCGGGTGGGAGACCCAGTACTTC. Translation gives CASSLFPSGWETQYF. The rearrangement joins TRBV7-6 to TRBJ2-5; D may be TRBD2 (6 bases). V dropped 2 bases and J dropped 5 bases, with 15 bases sitting between them. Germline V gives CDR1 SGHVS, CDR2 FNYEAQ. The CDR3 has 15 residues.

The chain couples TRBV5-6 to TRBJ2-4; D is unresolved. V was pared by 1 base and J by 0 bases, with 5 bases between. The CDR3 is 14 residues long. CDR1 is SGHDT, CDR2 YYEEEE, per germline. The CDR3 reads CASSLTGAKNIQYF. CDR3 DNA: TGTGCCAGCAGCTTGACCGGAGCCAAAAACATTCAGTACTTC.

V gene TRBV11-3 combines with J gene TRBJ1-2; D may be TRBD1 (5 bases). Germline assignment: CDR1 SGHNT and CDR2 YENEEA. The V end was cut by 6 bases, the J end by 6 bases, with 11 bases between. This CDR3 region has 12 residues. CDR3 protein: CASRFQGNGYTF. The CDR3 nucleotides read TGTGCCAGCAGGTTCCAGGGAAATGGCTACACCTTC.

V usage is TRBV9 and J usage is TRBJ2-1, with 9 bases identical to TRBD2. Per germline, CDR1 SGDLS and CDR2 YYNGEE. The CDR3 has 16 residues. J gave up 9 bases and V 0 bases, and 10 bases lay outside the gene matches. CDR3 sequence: CASSVGAGGLSSEQFF. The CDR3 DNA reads TGTGCCAGCAGCGTAGGTGCGGGAGGGTTGAGCAGTGAGCAGTTCTTC. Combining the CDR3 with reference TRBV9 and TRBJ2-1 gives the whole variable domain DSGVTQTPKHLITATGQRVTLRCSPRSGDLSVYWYQQSLDQGLQFLIQYYNGEERAKGNILERFSAQQFPDLHSELNLSSLELGDSALYFCASSVGAGGLSSEQFFGPGTRLTVL.